What follows are 18 T cell receptor beta chains derived from one specimen sequenced in a study of OX40 agonist ivuxolimab in advanced cancers. Assay used: immunoSEQ multiplex PCR; TCRdb lists only in-frame clones, some missing. The sample consists of 65,000 to 70,000 clones, 80% to 85% of them appearing once. The sample here was CD4+ or CD8+ T cells sorted from blood, taken in a trial of the OX40 agonist ivuxolimab. The receptor set was obtained from an adult with an advanced solid tumor such as melanoma, head and neck, liver or kidney cancer.

The chain has TRBV11-2 and TRBJ2-3, with D perhaps TRBD1 or TRBD2 (5 bases each). Germline CDR1 reads SGHAT; CDR2 reads FQNNGV. This CDR3 region has 16 residues. Trimming removed 3 bases at V and 6 bases at J, with 19 bases between. In DNA form, the CDR3 reads TGTGCCAGCAGCTTGGGGGAGACAGCACGGTCGGATACGCAGTATTTT. This encodes CASSLGETARSDTQYF.

This chain uses TRBV19 with TRBJ1-2; tentatively, D is TRBD1 (6 bases). Trimming pared 0 bases from V and 8 bases from J, leaving 19 bases between. This CDR3 spans 16 amino acids. Germline CDR1 and CDR2: LNHDA and SQIVND (reference sequence). The CDR3: CASSIDKDSRAGGYTF. CDR3 bases: TGTGCCAGTAGTATAGACAAGGACAGCCGAGCGGGCGGCTACACCTTC.

The rearrangement uses TRBV6-4 and TRBJ2-1, with D perhaps TRBD1 or TRBD2 (5 bases each). The CDR3 consists of 16 residues. The V gene lost 2 bases and the J gene lost 6 bases, with 17 bases spanning the gap. The germline CDR1 and CDR2 sequences are MRHNA and SNTAGT. The CDR3 DNA follows: TGTGCCAGCAGTGACCCGGGACGCGGTTGGTGCAATGAGCAGTTCTTC. Amino acid sequence: CASSDPGRGWCNEQFF.

This chain connects TRBV5-1 to TRBJ2-7; maybe TRBD2 (6 bases). V lost 4 bases to trimming and J lost 5 bases, with 19 bases between them. CDR1 and CDR2 (germline): SGHRS, YFSETQ. The CDR3 length is 15 residues. This CDR3 is CASSHLPGEEDEQYV. DNA of the CDR3: TGCGCCAGCAGCCACCTGCCGGGAGAAGAAGACGAGCAGTACGTC.

The chain is built from TRBV7-7 and TRBJ2-3; D possibly uses TRBD1 or TRBD2 (5 bases each). V was clipped by 5 bases and J by 2 bases, with 20 bases between them. The germline V gene has CDR1 SSHAT and CDR2 FNYEAQ (reference sequence). The CDR3 is 17 residues long. CDR3: CASSPKVRDGATDTQYF. The CDR3 DNA follows: TGTGCCAGCAGCCCAAAGGTGAGGGATGGGGCCACAGATACGCAGTATTTT.

This chain joins TRBV7-8 and TRBJ1-1; 7 nucleotides align to TRBD1. In germline, CDR1 is SGHVS, CDR2 FQNEAQ. This CDR3 contains 16 residues. V was clipped by 5 bases and J by 3 bases; unmatched bases: 12. CDR3 amino acids: CASSPRGGKVDTEAFF. The CDR3 nucleotides are TGTGCCAGCAGCCCGAGAGGGGGCAAGGTAGACACTGAAGCTTTCTTT.

The J gene is TRBJ1-4, the V gene TRBV4-1, with a weak D call TRBD1 (5 bases). Trimming left V 4 bases short and J 8 bases short, with 11 bases between. In germline, CDR1 is MGHRA, CDR2 YSYEKL. The CDR3 loop spans 13 amino acids. The CDR3 coding sequence is TGCGCCAGCAGCCCAGCAGGGCGGGAAAAACTGTTTTTT. Encoded protein: CASSPAGREKLFF.

CDR3 DNA sequence: TGTGCCAGCTCACCAAACACAGGGGGCAGCGATGAGCAGTTCTTC. Its translation: CASSPNTGGSDEQFF. This sequence joins TRBV18 and TRBJ2-1, with 9 bases matching TRBD1. With V trimmed by 2 bases and J by 8 bases, 7 bases remained unmatched. This CDR3 spans 15 amino acids. Germline loops: CDR1 KGHSH, CDR2 LQKENI.

This chain joins TRBV9 and TRBJ2-6, with a weak D call TRBD2 (5 bases). Trimming took 6 bases from V and 1 from J, leaving 11 bases between them. Germline values: CDR1 SGDLS, CDR2 YYNGEE. The CDR3 consists of 15 residues. CDR3: CASTRDTSGANVLTF. CDR3 nucleotide sequence: TGTGCCAGCACCCGGGATACTTCTGGGGCCAACGTCCTGACTTTC.

The V and J genes are TRBV21-1 and TRBJ2-5. TRBV21-1 is designated a pseudogene. CDR3 size: 15 residues. CDR3 in DNA: TGTGCCAGCAGCAAAGAATCGTTGGGGGAAGAGACCCAGTACTTC. This codes for CASSKESLGEETQYF.

This clone was picked up a small number of times. The genes are TRBV6-1 and TRBJ2-3; D is perhaps TRBD2 (6 bases). The CDR3 length is 14 residues. Germline CDR1 MNHNS, CDR2 SASEGT. V was cut by 3 bases and J by 1 base, with 8 bases left in between. CDR3 coding DNA: TGTGCCAGCAGTGATGGCGGGGGCACAGATACGCAGTATTTT. Translated, it gives CASSDGGGTDTQYF.

This clone came up once. V usage is TRBV9 and J usage is TRBJ1-2; no firm D call. The ends were cut back, 4 bases at V and 6 bases at J, with 16 bases in the middle. The length of the CDR3 is 14 residues. Germline V gene lookup returns CDR1 SGDLS and CDR2 YYNGEE. The CDR3 spells CASSQDLSRDGYTF. The CDR3 region has the DNA TGTGCCAGCAGCCAAGATTTATCAAGGGATGGCTACACCTTC. Filled out from reference TRBV9 and TRBJ1-2, the complete variable domain reads DSGVTQTPKHLITATGQRVTLRCSPRSGDLSVYWYQQSLDQGLQFLIQYYNGEERAKGNILERFSAQQFPDLHSELNLSSLELGDSALYFCASSQDLSRDGYTFGSGTRLTVV.

V gene TRBV2 combines with J gene TRBJ2-7; D gene unclear. This CDR3 is built from 12 residues. Per the germline V gene, CDR1 is SNHLY and CDR2 is FYNNEI. Trimming removed 3 bases at V and 6 bases at J, with 9 bases between. The CDR3 reads CASSEFDTEQYF. The CDR3 coding sequence is TGTGCCAGCAGTGAGTTTGATACCGAGCAGTACTTC.

This clone was recorded a few times. The chain uses TRBV7-6 and TRBJ1-1; D unclear. CDR3 length equals 15 residues. The ends were cut back, 5 bases at V and 0 bases at J, with 13 bases in the middle. Germline loops: CDR1 SGHVS, CDR2 FNYEAQ. DNA of the CDR3: TGTGCCAGCAGCCCAAGGACTGTAGTGAACACTGAAGCTTTCTTT. Its protein is CASSPRTVVNTEAFF.

This sequence joins TRBV5-1 and TRBJ2-3; D possibly corresponds to TRBD1 (6 bases). CDR1 and CDR2 from the germline V gene are SGHRS and YFSETQ. This CDR3 contains 16 residues. V gave up 4 bases and J gave up 0 bases, with 15 bases separating them. CDR3: CASSQIGTYSTDTQYF. CDR3 sequence (DNA): TGCGCCAGCAGCCAGATCGGGACATACAGCACAGATACGCAGTATTTT.

The V gene is TRBV28, the J gene TRBJ2-1, with 12 bases lining up with TRBD2. The CDR3 has 17 amino acids. Germline V gives CDR1 MDHEN, CDR2 SYDVKM. The V segment lost 4 bases and the J segment 5 bases; nucleotides outside the gene matches: 9. Written as DNA, the CDR3 is TGTGCCAGCAGTTCCTCCGCCGGACTAGCGGGGAACAATGAGCAGTTCTTC. It translates to CASSSSAGLAGNNEQFF.

The genes are TRBV18 and TRBJ1-2; no reliable D call. Germline V gene lookup returns CDR1 KGHSH and CDR2 LQKENI. The ends were cut back, 3 bases at V and 7 bases at J, with 24 bases in the middle. This CDR3 spans 17 amino acids. The CDR3 DNA follows: TGTGCCAGCTCACCGGAACAATCCCCCCTTCTAGGAGGTGGCTACACCTTC. This translates into CASSPEQSPLLGGGYTF.

This clone has just a few counts. V usage is TRBV5-1 and J usage is TRBJ1-2; possibly TRBD1 for D (5 bases). The CDR3 extends over 14 amino acids. Trimming shortened V by 0 bases and J by 2 bases, and 8 bases separated the two germline ends. Germline V gives CDR1 SGHRS, CDR2 YFSETQ. For the CDR3, the DNA is TGCGCCAGCAGCTTGGCCCCAGGGAACTATGGCTACACCTTC. Protein: CASSLAPGNYGYTF.